Here is one T cell receptor beta chain with its context. The antigen is not known. This entry belongs to a study of cytomegalovirus exposure and HLA in healthy donors. Turning to the study itself: Early on, a data release was issued that held tens of millions of unique TCRs from HLA-typed donors.

Donors consisted of healthy bone marrow donors. The CDR3 has 13 residues. V was clipped by 5 bases and J by 1 base; unmatched bases: 2. Germline V gene sequence: CDR1 SNHLY, CDR2 FYNNEI. The PCR had 60 Vbeta and 13 Jbeta primers. The data were produced by immunoSEQ multiplex PCR, yet TCRdb's version contains in-frame clones alone and is incomplete. Among 150,000 to 170,000 clones listed, 65% to 80% were seen once. Study observations and caveats: Most CMV-associated TCR beta chains were later found to appear HLA-restricted. When the data were analyzed later, several of the most significant clusters appeared to be linked to common viral pathogens.

The rearrangement joins TRBV2 to TRBJ2-7; 7 bases are shared with TRBD1. Sequenced input: PBMCs. This receptor was identified in a man younger than 30 in good health and CMV-seronegative. CDR3 loop: CASSKQGSYEQYV. The CDR3 DNA reads as TGTGCCAGCAGTAAACAGGGGTCCTACGAGCAGTACGTC.